Sequencing of this T cell receptor beta chain was carried out in a study of blood T cell repertoires in COVID-19. Study overall: The study drew acute and convalescent COVID-19 samples from the United States, Italy and Spain. The analysed material was cDNA or gDNA that came from T cells, B-cell-depleted T cells, or PBMCs.

Original analysis: Estimated nucleated cell counts came from reference gene primer amplification. Libraries were prepared by immunoSEQ multiplex PCR; TCRdb keeps only in-frame clonotypes and omits some of them. That table furnishes V, J and clone size, whereas the DNA furnished D and trimming. Of about 320,000 clones in the sample, around four fifths were seen once. The ends were cut back, 4 bases at V and 8 bases at J, with 8 bases in the middle. The CDR3 covers 12 residues. Germline V gene data show CDR1 as KGHDR and CDR2 as SFDVKD. Material for sequencing was peripheral blood. The clonotype was recovered from a woman aged 45 to 65 with acute or convalescent COVID-19. This chain links TRBV24-1 with TRBJ2-1, with TRBD2 as a possible D gene (6 bases). CDR3 bases: TGTGCCACCAGTGAGGGGACTGATGAGCAGTTCTTC. Its translation is CATSEGTDEQFF.